The 3 T cell receptor beta chains reported below all come from one sample, sequenced in a study of blood T cell repertoires in COVID-19. Assay used: immunoSEQ multiplex PCR; TCRdb lists only in-frame clones, some missing. The sample holds tens of thousands of clones, around 84% seen once. Sequenced sample: peripheral blood. These receptors were collected from a man aged 50-60 years with acute or convalescent COVID-19.

The rearrangement links TRBV11-2 to TRBJ1-1; 10 bases fit TRBD1. The V gene's germline CDR1 is SGHAT and CDR2 FQNNGV. CDR3 length: 13 amino acids. J gave up 8 bases and V 2 bases, and 2 bases lay outside the gene matches. The CDR3 reads CASSLLGQGEAFF. In nucleotides, the CDR3 is TGTGCCAGCAGCTTATTGGGACAGGGGGAAGCTTTCTTT.

CDR3: CASSQEGSGSLGDTQYF. DNA of the CDR3: TGTGCCAGCAGCCAAGAGGGTAGCGGGAGTTTAGGGGATACGCAGTATTTT. The J gene is TRBJ2-3, the V gene TRBV4-2; TRBD2 matches at 9 bases. Germline V gene sequence: CDR1 LGHNA, CDR2 YNFKEQ. CDR3 length: 17 amino acids. The V and J ends lost 0 bases and 6 bases, in that order; junction bases with no gene match: 10.

CDR3 residues: CASSFGQNTGELFF. For the CDR3, the DNA is TGCGCCAGCAGCTTTGGACAGAACACCGGGGAGCTGTTTTTT. The rearrangement links TRBV5-1 to TRBJ2-2; D might be TRBD1 (5 bases). The CDR3 covers 14 residues. Germline-derived CDR1 and CDR2 are SGHRS and YFSETQ. Trimming cost V 2 bases and J 1 base, with 6 bases left between them. Full variable domain (rest looked up from reference TRBV5-1 and TRBJ2-2): KAGVTQTPRYLIKTRGQQVTLSCSPISGHRSVSWYQQTPGQGLQFLFEYFSETQRNKGNFPGRFSGRQFSNSRSEMNVSTLELGDSALYLCASSFGQNTGELFFGEGSRLTVL.